This T cell receptor (beta chain) stems from a study of STAT5B mutations in CD4+ large granular lymphocyte leukemia. Study-wide results and caveats: Top patient clones used TRBV06 genes more often: 8/27 versus 2/35 in controls. Patient CD4-sorted repertoires stayed more clonal than healthy ones after leukemic-clone removal. No patients shared main leukemic clonotypes, though approximately 26% appeared at low frequency elsewhere.

Sequencing was at survey level. Generated by immunoSEQ multiplex PCR, the TCRdb table keeps only in-frame clones and is missing some. The sample records about 50,000 clones, approximately 84% being singletons. V shed 6 bases and J 6 bases; nucleotides not matched to a gene: 6. This CDR3 contains 13 residues. Germline CDR1 is SEHNR and CDR2 is FQNEAQ (reference sequence). Points on this clone: Its target is unknown.

Sequences were obtained from CD4+ T cells from blood buffy coats. The chain carries TRBV7-9 and TRBJ2-7; 9 bases map to TRBD1. This TCR was sampled from a human donor in good health. CDR3 nucleotide sequence: TGTGCCAGCAGGAGGACAGGGGAAGGCGAGCAGTACTTC. Protein product: CASRRTGEGEQYF.